The sequence of this T cell receptor (beta chain) was determined in a study of blood T cell repertoires in COVID-19. Across the study: Whether acute or convalescent, the COVID-19 samples came from the United States, Italy and Spain. PBMCs, B-cell-depleted T cells, or T cells were the source of the cDNA or gDNA that made up the material.

Original handling: The assay estimated nucleated cells by amplifying reference gene primers. This table comes from immunoSEQ multiplex PCR, and its TCRdb copy is limited to in-frame clones, with some not included. The DNA gave D and trimming, while V, J and clone size come from that table. The sample yields 350,000 to 450,000 clones, about 90% seen once. There are 14 residues in the CDR3. V was clipped by 5 bases and J by 2 bases, with 12 bases between them. Germline V gives CDR1 MDHEN, CDR2 SYDVKM. The specimen sequenced was peripheral blood. The receptor's source is a middle-aged man with acute or convalescent COVID-19. The chain employs TRBV28 and TRBJ2-5; the D is unclear. The chain's CDR3 is CASSLPTLQETQYF. The CDR3 nucleotides are TGTGCCAGCAGTCTGCCCACTCTGCAAGAGACCCAGTACTTC.